The 20 T cell receptor beta chains listed next were all sequenced from one sample in a study of T cell responses to AZD1222 COVID-19 vaccine. Sequenced by immunoSEQ multiplex PCR; TCRdb stores in-frame clones only, minus some. The sample contains fewer than 130,000 clones, about 94% of which appear only once. The sequencing here drew on peripheral blood, taken on day 0 of AZD1222 vaccination. The receptors here all came from an adult in good health.

The CDR3 protein is CASSLTRTSGGTNEQFF. The CDR3 DNA is TGTGCCAGCAGCTTAACTCGGACTAGCGGGGGGACCAATGAGCAGTTCTTC. The rearrangement links TRBV7-3 to TRBJ2-1; 14 bases align to TRBD2. CDR3 length: 17 amino acids. Germline CDR1 reads SGHTA; CDR2 reads FQGTGA. The V gene end was trimmed by 0 bases and the J gene end by 6 bases; junction bases not matched to a gene: 4.

The chain combines TRBV30 with TRBJ2-7; 9 bases align to TRBD1. The CDR3 loop spans 18 amino acids. V lost 0 bases and J lost 2; bases outside the gene matches: 14. Germline values: CDR1 GTSNPN, CDR2 SVGIG (reference sequence). The CDR3 sequence is CAWSVASSPGTGTYEQYF. The CDR3 coding sequence is TGTGCCTGGAGTGTAGCTTCGTCCCCCGGGACAGGGACCTACGAGCAGTACTTC.

This chain joins TRBV5-1 and TRBJ2-7; D not certain. CDR1 and CDR2 from the germline V gene are SGHRS and YFSETQ. This CDR3 comprises 12 residues. Trimming pared 2 bases from V and 3 bases from J, leaving 6 bases between. CDR3 nucleotides: TGCGCCAGCAGCTTATGGGGCTACGAGCAGTACTTC. This codes for CASSLWGYEQYF.

V is TRBV5-1 and J is TRBJ1-6; D is undetermined. Trimming removed 2 bases from V and 7 bases from J, with 4 bases in between. CDR1 is SGHRS, CDR2 YFSETQ, per germline. This CDR3 is built from 12 residues. The chain's CDR3 is CASSLENSPLHF. In nucleotides, the CDR3 is TGCGCCAGCAGCTTAGAAAATTCACCCCTCCACTTT.

J is TRBJ1-4 and V is TRBV19, with D hard to call. The CDR3 is made up of 14 amino acids. Trimming shortened V by 3 bases and J by 7 bases, and 12 bases separated the two germline ends. The germline V gene encodes CDR1 LNHDA and CDR2 SQIVND (reference sequence). Written as DNA, the CDR3 is TGTGCCAGTAGTATGTCTGGCCGCGGTGAAAAACTGTTTTTT. Its translation is CASSMSGRGEKLFF.

This clone was counted a single time. The V and J genes are TRBV6-5 and TRBJ1-1; the D gene is possibly TRBD1 (5 bases). This CDR3 is 14 amino acids long. Germline values: CDR1 MNHEY, CDR2 SVGAGI. V was clipped by 4 bases and J by 0 bases, with 9 bases between them. The CDR3 sequence is CASSFDRMNTEAFF. CDR3 DNA sequence: TGTGCCAGCAGTTTCGACAGAATGAACACTGAAGCTTTCTTT.

The chain joins TRBV10-3 to TRBJ1-4; TRBD1 aligns across 9 bases. Per the germline V gene, CDR1 is ENHRY and CDR2 is SYGVKD. The CDR3 length is 15 residues. V lost 6 bases and J lost 3; bases outside the gene matches: 5. Written as DNA, the CDR3 is TGTGCCATCAGGGGGACAGGGTGGCCTAATGAAAAACTGTTTTTT. This translates into CAIRGTGWPNEKLFF.

The chain employs TRBV7-2 and TRBJ2-3, with unresolved D. There are 16 residues in the CDR3. Germline values: CDR1 SGHTA, CDR2 FQGNSA. The V and J ends lost 1 base and 2 bases respectively, with 13 bases between them. The CDR3 sequence: CASSLDGRPFTDTQYF. For the CDR3, the DNA is TGTGCCAGCAGCTTAGATGGTCGTCCCTTCACAGATACGCAGTATTTT.

This rearrangement joins TRBV3-1 (or the pseudogene TRBV3-2) to TRBJ1-1; maybe TRBD1 (6 bases). Trimming stripped 4 bases from V and 0 bases from J, with 12 bases between. The germline V gene encodes CDR1 LGHDT and CDR2 YNNKEL (reference sequence). This CDR3 contains 15 residues. CDR3 in amino acids: CASSRRGVMNTEAFF. The CDR3 DNA follows: TGTGCCAGCAGCCGCAGGGGAGTGATGAACACTGAAGCTTTCTTT.

V usage is TRBV19 and J usage is TRBJ1-1, with TRBD1 identical over 10 bases. This CDR3 is built from 16 residues. The J segment lost 0 bases and the V segment lost 5 bases, leaving 6 bases of the junction unmatched. CDR1 and CDR2 from the germline V gene are LNHDA and SQIVND (reference sequence). The CDR3 region is CASSLGTGELNTEAFF. For the CDR3, the DNA is TGTGCCAGTAGTCTGGGGACAGGGGAGCTGAACACTGAAGCTTTCTTT.

CDR3 DNA: TGTGCCAGCAGTTTCGTGGGACTAGCGACCACAGATACGCAGTATTTT. It encodes CASSFVGLATTDTQYF. The rearrangement joins TRBV6-6 to TRBJ2-3; 10 nucleotides match TRBD2. The CDR3 is 16 amino acids. The ends lost 4 bases at V and 2 bases at J; junction bases unmatched: 6. Per germline, CDR1 MNHNY and CDR2 SVGAGI (reference sequence).

V gene TRBV7-9 combines with J gene TRBJ1-6; 7 positions match TRBD1. The germline V gene encodes CDR1 SEHNR and CDR2 FQNEAQ (reference sequence). V dropped 5 bases and J dropped 9; count of bases not matched to a gene: 7. CDR3 length: 14 residues. CDR3 sequence reads: CASSGTGVGSPLHF. The CDR3 DNA is TGTGCCAGCAGCGGAACAGGGGTCGGTTCACCCCTCCACTTT.

V gene TRBV18 combines with J gene TRBJ2-7, with 11 bases identical to TRBD2. Trimming removed 3 bases from V and 5 bases from J; junction bases left unmatched: 6. CDR1 and CDR2 (germline): KGHSH, LQKENI. The CDR3 consists of 15 residues. CDR3 residues: CASSPPLAGGHEQYF. The CDR3 DNA follows: TGTGCCAGCTCACCGCCCCTAGCGGGAGGCCACGAGCAGTACTTC.

The rearrangement links TRBV7-2 to TRBJ2-6, with D possibly matching TRBD2 (6 bases). CDR1 and CDR2 (germline): SGHTA, FQGNSA. The CDR3 loop spans 17 amino acids. With 3 bases removed from V and 0 bases from J, the gap between germline ends came to 12 bases. CDR3 sequence (DNA): TGTGCCAGCAGCTTTGGGGGGTACAACTCTGGGGCCAACGTCCTGACTTTC. Its protein product is CASSFGGYNSGANVLTF.

The V gene is TRBV4-1, the J gene TRBJ1-2, with D possibly being TRBD1 (6 bases). Germline V lookup: CDR1 MGHRA, CDR2 YSYEKL. Trimming cost V 6 bases and J 6 bases, with 14 bases left between them. The CDR3 length is 13 residues. The CDR3 DNA follows: TGCGCCAGCAGACAGGGTGGGAGAGATGGCTACACCTTC. This translates into CASRQGGRDGYTF.

DNA of the CDR3: TGTGCCAGCAGTTTGTATTATAATTCACCCCTCCACTTT. Its translation: CASSLYYNSPLHF. The genes are TRBV27 and TRBJ1-6; no clear D. Germline CDR1 and CDR2: MNHEY and SMNVEV (reference sequence). V lost 3 bases and J lost 4, with 4 bases in between. The CDR3 is 13 residues long.

This chain uses TRBV3-1 (or the pseudogene TRBV3-2) with TRBJ1-3; no definite D call. Germline lookup yields CDR1 LGHDT and CDR2 YNNKEL (reference sequence). The V end lost 8 bases, the J end lost 0 bases, and 5 bases lay between the germline ends. The CDR3 totals 12 residues. CDR3 amino acids: CASRSSGNTIYF. CDR3 nucleotides: TGTGCCAGCCGGAGCTCTGGAAACACCATATATTTT.

This clone was counted once. This chain joins TRBV5-1 and TRBJ1-1; weak D call: TRBD1 (6 bases). This CDR3 spans 14 amino acids. Germline V lookup: CDR1 SGHRS, CDR2 YFSETQ. Between the trimmed V and J ends, which lost 0 bases and 3 bases, there was a span of 9 bases. CDR3 sequence (DNA): TGCGCCAGCAGCTTGGTGGGGGCAGACACTGAAGCTTTCTTT. Protein: CASSLVGADTEAFF.

The chain recombines TRBV18 with TRBJ2-5; D is unclear. The germline V gene has CDR1 KGHSH and CDR2 LQKENI. CDR3 length: 14 amino acids. The V and J ends lost 6 bases and 5 bases respectively, with 16 bases between them. The CDR3 protein is CASSLRRVSETQYF. CDR3 nucleotide sequence: TGTGCCAGCTCCTTAAGAAGGGTATCGGAGACCCAGTACTTC.

J is TRBJ1-5 and V is TRBV7-8; D uncertain. Germline V CDR1 and CDR2: SGHVS, FQNEAQ. The CDR3 spans 16 residues. Trimming took off 6 bases at V and 2 bases at J, with 17 bases between the two ends. Here the CDR3 DNA reads TGTGCCAGCAGTCGAATCCCAGGAACGGGCAATCAGCCCCAGCATTTT. Its translation is CASSRIPGTGNQPQHF.